The present entry profiles one TCR beta chain with its context. Its antigen is as yet unknown. Healthy and HIV-negative, the adult donors had no recent acute infections or vaccinations. This sample is drawn from a study of shared clonotypes between healthy human individuals. Study-level points and caveats: Several donors shared approximately 5% of their naive CD4 clonotypes.

Assay used: immunoSEQ multiplex PCR; TCRdb lists only in-frame clones, some missing. The sample has 1,500,000 or so clones, over 95% seen once. The clonotype was recovered from a man aged 30-40 years in good health. The sequenced material came from naive CD4+ T cells sorted from blood. Noted subset: CD45RA+ positively selected.

The CDR3 protein is CSVHGGQGTGANVLTF. The CDR3 DNA is TGCAGCGTTCACGGGGGGCAGGGGACTGGGGCCAACGTCCTGACTTTC. The chain is built from TRBV29-1 and TRBJ2-6, with D perhaps matching TRBD2 (7 bases). Trimming took off 5 bases at V and 2 bases at J, with 16 bases between the two ends. Germline V gene sequence: CDR1 SQVTM, CDR2 ANQGSEA. This CDR3 has 16 amino acids.